This entry lists 20 T cell receptor beta chains sequenced from one sample in a study of beta chain features in type 1 diabetes. Expressed TCRB transcripts were sequenced because the isolated RNA had all been reverse transcribed beforehand. TCRdb's copy holds only in-frame clones and misses some; the assay was immunoSEQ multiplex PCR. This table has 330,000 or so clones, about 19% appearing once. Sequencing used naive CD4+ T cells from blood. These receptors were obtained from a woman under 30 in good health.

This clone showed up just a few times. The V call is TRBV10-3, the J call TRBJ2-5; unclear D gene. The CDR3 has 13 amino acids. The germline V gene encodes CDR1 ENHRY and CDR2 SYGVKD. V gave up 10 bases and J gave up 4 bases, with 16 bases separating them. CDR3: CATQTPPGETQYF. DNA for the CDR3: TGTGCCACCCAGACCCCGCCGGGAGAGACCCAGTACTTC.

This clone has only a few counts. The genes are TRBV7-2 and TRBJ2-7, with 10 bases identical to TRBD1. Germline loops: CDR1 SGHTA, CDR2 FQGNSA. The CDR3 runs to 15 residues. V was clipped by 5 bases and J by 1 base; unmatched bases: 5. The CDR3 spells CASSNWDRGSYEQYF. The CDR3 nucleotides are TGTGCCAGCAGCAATTGGGACAGGGGATCCTACGAGCAGTACTTC.

This clone was detected a few times. The genes are TRBV4-1 and TRBJ2-3; tentatively, D is TRBD2 (5 bases). The germline V gene encodes CDR1 MGHRA and CDR2 YSYEKL. This CDR3 has 14 residues. V was shortened by 0 bases and J by 8 bases, with 12 bases between the two germline ends. For the CDR3, the DNA is TGCGCCAGCAGCCAAGATGGAGGCGGAGGTACGCAGTATTTT. Translation gives CASSQDGGGGTQYF.

The rearrangement uses TRBV25-1 and TRBJ2-3, with D perhaps TRBD2 (7 bases). V was clipped by 3 bases and J by 2 bases, with 9 bases between them. The CDR3 totals 14 residues. The germline V gene encodes CDR1 MGHDK and CDR2 SYGVNS. CDR3 DNA: TGTGCCAGCAGTGAGCGGGGGCCCACAGATACGCAGTATTTT. Its translation: CASSERGPTDTQYF.

V gene TRBV5-1 combines with J gene TRBJ1-2; 10 bases fit TRBD1. Trimming cost V 7 bases and J 8 bases; bases outside gene matches: 8. The CDR3 totals 13 residues. From germline, CDR1 is SGHRS and CDR2 YFSETQ. For the CDR3, the DNA is TGCGCCAGCTTGAGGGACAGGGGAGACGGCTACACCTTC. It translates to CASLRDRGDGYTF.

This clone was recorded only once. This sequence joins TRBV5-1 and TRBJ1-4; tentatively, D is TRBD1 (5 bases). Looked up from germline, CDR1 is SGHRS and CDR2 is YFSETQ. Trimming pared 1 base from V and 8 bases from J, leaving 12 bases between. The CDR3 has 14 residues. This CDR3 reads CASSLQGMDEKLFF. CDR3 nucleotides: TGCGCCAGCAGCTTGCAGGGAATGGACGAAAAACTGTTTTTT.

This clone was counted between two and nine times. The rearrangement joins TRBV29-1 to TRBJ1-1; tentative D call: TRBD1 (5 bases). V was trimmed by 4 bases and J by 2 bases, leaving 11 bases between them. Germline V gene lookup returns CDR1 SQVTM and CDR2 ANQGSEA. CDR3 length equals 13 residues. The CDR3 sequence: CSVGDSENTEAFF. The CDR3 coding sequence is TGCAGCGTTGGTGACAGCGAAAACACTGAAGCTTTCTTT.

This clone turned up a few times. This chain joins TRBV19 and TRBJ1-4; 8 bases line up with TRBD1. The V and J ends lost 5 bases and 7 bases, in that order; junction bases with no gene match: 12. In germline, CDR1 is LNHDA, CDR2 SQIVND (reference sequence). This CDR3 is built from 16 residues. The CDR3 here is CASSPRIDRGGEKLFF. CDR3 nucleotides: TGTGCCAGTAGTCCCCGGATCGACAGGGGCGGTGAAAAACTGTTTTTT.

This clone was seen more than once but under ten times. The chain links TRBV7-2 to TRBJ2-3, with 8 bases matching TRBD2. CDR1 is SGHTA, CDR2 FQGNSA, per germline. Germline trimming cut 4 bases from V and 1 base from J; bases unmatched to any gene: 4. This CDR3 is built from 15 residues. CDR3 in amino acids: CASSSRLARTDTQYF. The CDR3 DNA reads as TGTGCCAGCAGCTCCCGACTAGCGCGCACAGATACGCAGTATTTT.

This clone was seen only a few times. J is TRBJ2-7 and V is TRBV7-2; 7 positions agree with TRBD1. The CDR3 spans 12 residues. In germline, CDR1 is SGHTA, CDR2 FQGNSA. Trimming cost V 8 bases and J 6 bases; bases outside gene matches: 7. CDR3 sequence reads: CASGDYRGEQYF. CDR3 sequence (DNA): TGTGCCAGCGGGGATTACAGGGGCGAGCAGTACTTC.

The rearrangement joins TRBV15 to TRBJ1-2; TRBD1 aligns across 7 bases. The V segment lost 1 base and the J segment 8 bases; nucleotides outside the gene matches: 7. Germline V gene data show CDR1 as LNHNV and CDR2 as YYDKDF (reference sequence). The CDR3 covers 14 residues. The CDR3: CATSRVGQRLGYTF. Written as DNA, the CDR3 is TGTGCCACCAGCAGAGTGGGACAGCGACTGGGCTACACCTTC.

This clone has a handful of counts. V is TRBV5-1 and J is TRBJ2-7; D remains ambiguous. CDR3 length equals 15 residues. V was shortened by 4 bases and J by 3 bases, with 17 bases between the two germline ends. CDR1 is SGHRS and CDR2 is YFSETQ in the germline V gene. The CDR3 nucleotides read TGCGCCAGCAGCGCCGGATCAAAAACAGTCTACGAGCAGTACTTC. Encoded protein: CASSAGSKTVYEQYF.

This clone has a handful of counts. This sequence joins TRBV30 and TRBJ1-2; weak D call: TRBD1 (5 bases). V lost 2 bases and J lost 4, with 11 bases in between. The germline V gene has CDR1 GTSNPN and CDR2 SVGIG (reference sequence). The CDR3 totals 13 residues. CDR3 loop: CAWSIGRVYGYTF. In nucleotides, the CDR3 is TGTGCCTGGAGTATCGGCAGGGTCTATGGCTACACCTTC.

This clone occurred a few times. The chain recombines TRBV7-9 with TRBJ2-5; TRBD2 agrees at 8 bases. The CDR3 contains 13 residues. V lost 5 bases to trimming and J lost 3 bases; unmatched junction nucleotides: 2. Germline V gene data show CDR1 as SEHNR and CDR2 as FQNEAQ (reference sequence). CDR3 loop: CASSRSGEETQYF. The CDR3 nucleotides read TGTGCCAGCAGCCGTAGCGGGGAAGAGACCCAGTACTTC.

This clone appeared a few times. This chain links TRBV5-1 with TRBJ2-1; 8 bases are shared with TRBD2. V trimming: 0 bases; J trimming: 7 bases; junction bases outside the gene matches: 12. The germline V gene has CDR1 SGHRS and CDR2 YFSETQ. The CDR3 has 17 residues. CDR3 in DNA: TGCGCCAGCAGCTTGGTGCCCCCGGCGGGAGGAGGTAATGAGCAGTTCTTC. It codes for CASSLVPPAGGGNEQFF.

This clone was found a few times. The identical CDR3 is also encoded by other nucleotide sequences in the sample. The J gene is TRBJ2-3, the V gene TRBV5-1, with D perhaps matching TRBD2 (6 bases). This CDR3 contains 14 residues. CDR1 is SGHRS, CDR2 YFSETQ, per germline. Trimming took off 2 bases at V and 0 bases at J, with 7 bases between the two ends. The CDR3 spells CASSFGTSTDTQYF. The CDR3 bases are TGCGCCAGCAGCTTTGGGACTAGCACAGATACGCAGTATTTT.

This clone was observed a handful of times. Other DNA sequences of this sample code for an identical CDR3. The rearrangement links TRBV4-2 to TRBJ1-2, with 7 bases lining up with TRBD1. The germline V gene has CDR1 LGHNA and CDR2 YNFKEQ. This CDR3 region has 14 residues. With V trimmed by 0 bases and J by 6 bases, 4 bases remained unmatched. CDR3 residues: CASSQDRQGDGYTF. For the CDR3, the DNA is TGTGCCAGCAGCCAAGATCGACAGGGCGATGGCTACACCTTC.

This clone was seen a handful of times. This chain links TRBV5-4 with TRBJ2-5, with D maybe TRBD1 (6 bases). Germline V lookup: CDR1 SGHNT, CDR2 YYREEE (reference sequence). This CDR3 has 15 residues. Trimming took off 1 base at V and 1 base at J, with 11 bases between the two ends. CDR3 DNA: TGTGCCAGCAGCTTGCCAGGGGCCCTCCAAGAGACCCAGTACTTC. Translation: CASSLPGALQETQYF. The full variable domain, completed using reference TRBV5-4 and TRBJ2-5, is ETGVTQSPTHLIKTRGQQVTLRCSSQSGHNTVSWYQQALGQGPQFIFQYYREEENGRGNFPPRFSGLQFPNYSSELNVNALELDDSALYLCASSLPGALQETQYFGPGTRLLVL.

This clone was recorded a few times. The chain recombines TRBV2 with TRBJ2-2; 7 nucleotides align to TRBD2. After removal of 7 bases from V and 7 bases from J, the junction contained 3 bases not matched to a gene. In germline, CDR1 is SNHLY, CDR2 FYNNEI. CDR3 length: 12 amino acids. CDR3 sequence: CASTLAVGELFF. CDR3 nucleotides: TGTGCCAGCACTCTAGCGGTCGGGGAGCTGTTTTTT.

This clone appeared a single time. This sequence joins TRBV11-2 and TRBJ1-2; D might be TRBD1 (5 bases). Trimming shortened V by 5 bases and J by 2 bases, and 12 bases separated the two germline ends. The CDR3 contains 14 residues. From germline, CDR1 is SGHAT and CDR2 FQNNGV. CDR3 in amino acids: CASSAHGQNYGYTF. DNA of the CDR3: TGTGCCAGCAGCGCCCACGGACAAAACTATGGCTACACCTTC.